The present T cell receptor beta chain was sequenced within a study of T cells in Graves' hyperthyroidism and ophthalmopathy. Overall study findings and caveats: Before onset, ophthalmopathy was predicted by the model a median approximately 6.6 months earlier.

TCR beta CDR3 sequences were amplified from RNA transcripts. With the HTBI primer set, the TCR CDR3 went through a first round of RT-PCR. MiXCR, applied by TCRdb to the multiplex PCR reads, yields one record per CDR3 protein. The table records around 350,000 distinct CDR3 sequences, more than 15% of them present only once. The sample holds many counts of this clonotype. Antigen unknown. In germline, CDR1 is LGHDT, CDR2 YNNKEL (reference sequence). V lost 1 base to trimming and J lost 6 bases, with 5 bases between them. This CDR3 region has 12 residues. Participants, patients aged 18 to 65, had newly diagnosed hyperthyroidism with a duration under 2 months. Predating any ophthalmopathy symptoms, the blood sample was taken at first hyperthyroidism diagnosis. Cells are PBMCs isolated from roughly 9.3 ml of fresh blood.

Material: blood. The clonotype was recovered from a woman aged 18-35 years with Graves' hyperthyroidism that later progressed to Graves' ophthalmopathy. The chain uses TRBV3-1 and TRBJ2-3, with D unclear. The CDR3, as DNA: TGTGCCAGCAGCCAAGTTTCGGATACGCAGTATTTT. It yields the protein CASSQVSDTQYF.